This T cell receptor (beta chain) emerged from a study of human T cells and chemical hapten exposure. The germline CDR1 and CDR2 sequences are SGHTA and FQGTGA. This CDR3 comprises 16 residues. V lost 6 bases, J lost 2 bases, and 7 bases stayed unmatched. Individual cDNA molecules each carried unique molecular identifiers attached by the library. Via MiXCR, TCRdb re-called the RACE reads, giving one row per CDR3 protein. This table holds fewer than 50,000 distinct CDR3 sequences, 7.5% to 8% found once. Time point reported: pre-sensitization, week 0. Regarding treatment: therapeutic diphenylcyclopropenone sensitization with weekly scalp DPC. This clonotype was seen many times.

The receptor's source is a woman in her forties or fifties with alopecia areata. Some clones in this sample may be carry-over from other donors' samples. The specimen comprised whole blood, sampled in connection with sensitization to the hapten diphenylcyclopropenone (DPC). The genes are TRBV7-3 and TRBJ2-2; TRBD2 aligns across 9 bases. CDR3 protein: CASSPSGNTNTGELFF. The CDR3 bases are TGTGCCAGCAGTCCTAGCGGGAACACCAACACCGGGGAGCTGTTTTTT.